This T cell receptor (beta chain) comes out of a study of T cell repertoires and HLA-DP antigens. Across the whole study: Transduced HeLa cells presented HLA-DP to CD4+ T cells.

CDR3 length: 15 residues. The V segment lost 1 base and the J segment 14 bases; nucleotides outside the gene matches: 9. Per the germline V gene, CDR1 is SNHLY and CDR2 is FYNNEI. Regarding this clone: Its antigen is not known.

Primers targeted 54 TRBV and 13 TRBJ segments. Method: immunoSEQ multiplex PCR; TCRdb's copy keeps in-frame clones and lacks some. The profile shows roughly 70,000 clones, just under 80% of them singletons. This receptor was obtained from a man aged 60 to 69 in good health and CMV-seronegative. Specimen: CD4+ T cells from PBMCs. The chain couples TRBV2 to TRBJ2-1, with 12 bases that match TRBD2. The CDR3 loop is CASSEDRLAGGPKFF. As DNA, the CDR3 is TGTGCCAGCAGTGAAGATCGGCTAGCGGGAGGGCCTAAGTTCTTC. Variable domain in full (rest from reference TRBV2 and TRBJ2-1): EPEVTQTPSHQVTQMGQEVILRCVPISNHLYFYWYRQILGQKVEFLVSFYNNEISEKSEIFDDQFSVERPDGSNFTLKIRSTKLEDSAMYFCASSEDRLAGGPKFFGPGTRLTVL.